The clone carrying this T cell receptor (beta chain) was counted at least ten times. Its antigen is not known. This record comes from a study of CD8 T cells in ankylosing spondylitis. Study-level findings and limits: Disease-linked clones displayed a CD8+ phenotype and appeared relatively rarely in peripheral blood. Blood from ankylosing spondylitis patients appeared to carry a characteristic roughly 8-variant TCR beta motif. Significant enrichment of disease-linked clones was reportedly seen in matched ankylosing spondylitis synovial fluid.

Germline CDR1 reads DFQATT; CDR2 reads SNEGSKA (reference sequence). CDR3 length equals 16 residues. V dropped 0 bases and J dropped 2 bases, with 15 bases sitting between them. Using its own MiXCR run on the 5' RACE reads, TCRdb lists one record per CDR3 protein. The sample lists some 100,000 distinct CDR3 sequences; about 8.6% were seen once. Input material: blood, either unsorted or a sorted T cell fraction (not recorded which). The genes are TRBV20-1 and TRBJ2-3; D ambiguous. The source is a male donor with ankylosing spondylitis or in good health (not recorded which). In DNA, the CDR3 is TGCAGTGCTAGAGACCCGAAAGTACCCCCCACAGATACGCAGTATTTT. Translating it yields CSARDPKVPPTDTQYF.